The entry that follows covers one TCR beta chain sequence. Its antigen is unknown. It has no much larger one-base neighbor in the sample; base qualities were not kept. The CDR1 and CDR2 encoded by the germline V gene (reference sequence) are LNHDA and SQIVND. Its CDR3 holds 15 amino acids, cysteine through phenylalanine. Only CDR3 DNA is held: 45 bases, read in frame from base 1. Deletion took 5 bases off V and 0 bases off J, with a span of 11 bases between the germline ends. This sample is part of a study of neoadjuvant nivolumab and ipilimumab in lung cancer (dated by TCRdb to 2018 to 2021). In terms of the full investigation: Nivolumab was administered intravenously at 3 mg/kg on days 1, 15 and 29, and in the combination arm ipilimumab 1 mg/kg was added on day 1 only. The primary endpoint of the trial was the rate of major pathologic response (MPR) in the intention-to-treat population of each study arm. Of the 45 or so patients with operable NSCLC treated in the trial, about 23 were randomized to nivolumab monotherapy and some 20 to nivolumab plus ipilimumab. TCR repertoires were compared between pretherapy (baseline) peripheral blood and tumors resected at surgery after neoadjuvant immune checkpoint blockade. Seven patients had matched pretherapy and resected tumor pairs analyzed, with four treated with nivolumab and three with nivolumab plus ipilimumab. What the work shows at the level of the full study, not this receptor alone: Tumor T-cell richness and clonality rose from pretherapy to surgery in three of three dual-therapy tumors but in only two of four nivolumab-treated tumors. Richness in tumors resected after neoadjuvant therapy showed a positive correlation with pretherapy blood TCR richness (Spearman R ~ 0.8). Compared with tumor-adjacent uninvolved lung, resected tumors had greater TCR richness and clonality, and increases showed up in more of the dual-therapy-treated tumors. A small number of samples underwent TCR sequencing. No significant correlation was found between TCR clonality and pathologic tumor regression, and only a single major-pathologic-response sample was available for the analysis of TCR clonality versus pathologic tumor regression.

Preparation of the library involved the immunoSEQ multiplex PCR assay. On the study's bioinformatics: Repertoires were summarized by richness and clonality, and significantly expanded and contracted clones were identified between pre- and post-therapy samples. TCRdb re-hosts the immuneACCESS table, in-frame sequences only. Its copies lack some clones; in the studies checked, an unresolved V gene accounts for under half of them, and the cause for the rest is not known. The DNA was the basis for D and trimming; V, J and clone size are from that table. A total of 25,000 to 30,000 clones appear in this sample, about 80% of them only once. In total, the top ten clones hold about 20% of the sample. This specimen's time point label, per the study, means: at surgical resection after neoadjuvant nivolumab +/- ipilimumab. Samples were obtained from the phase 2 randomized NEOSTAR trial, in which neoadjuvant nivolumab or nivolumab plus ipilimumab followed by surgery was tested in operable NSCLC.

In this chain, TRBV19 is recombined with TRBJ1-5; the D gene is possibly TRBD1, with 5 bases matching. The clonotype comes from an adult with non-small cell lung cancer. Sequencing was performed on tumor tissue, taken after neoadjuvant nivolumab, alone or with ipilimumab, at or shortly before surgery. The CDR3 sequence is CASSPPGGSNQPQHF. The sequenced DNA is TGTGCCAGTAGTCCGCCCGGGGGTAGCAATCAGCCCCAGCATTTT.